This T cell receptor beta chain was profiled in a study of response to subunit inactivated influenza vaccine (dated by TCRdb to the late 2010s). Regarding the research as a whole: The study used deep quantitative T cell receptor repertoire profiling to track responses to a trivalent subunit inactivated influenza vaccine.

Many counts were recorded for this clonotype. Its antigen is not yet known. Base qualities are missing; no much larger clone stands one base away. Beyond this particular receptor, the publication reports: The authors proposed that each seasonal influenza vaccination may bring in only a limited number of new T cells.

The library was generated by RT-PCR. Sequencing instrument: Illumina HiSeq 2500. TCRdb trimmed the raw reads at Q25, called clones with MiXCR and kept productive beta chains. CDR3 protein sequences are deduplicated, and each keeps its most common genes and DNA. The sample table records roughly 670,000 distinct CDR3 sequences; less than 15% of these occur just once. 7.6% of the sample is in the top ten clones. The CDR3, cysteine through phenylalanine, is 15 amino acids long. Only CDR3 DNA remains: 45 bases, in frame from the first base. The germline V gene supplies CDR1 SGHRS and CDR2 YFSETQ. Trimming at the junction amounts to 4 bases on V and 2 bases on J, and the germline ends lie 12 bases apart.

The sequence links TRBV5-1 to TRBJ2-2, with TRBD1 tentatively as D gene (7 bases match). The TCR originated in a man in his fifties who received an inactivated influenza vaccine. Donor details come from another sample of the same person, matched by shared clones. Sequences were derived from PBMCs from blood, sampled around 15 days before vaccination. The CDR3 corresponds to CASSAGQLNTGELFF. The sequenced DNA: TGCGCCAGCAGCGCGGGACAGCTAAACACCGGGGAGCTGTTTTTT.